This T cell receptor (beta chain) was found in a study of beta chain features in type 1 diabetes. With regard to this clone: Other DNA variants within this sample encode the same CDR3.

In germline, CDR1 is SEHNR, CDR2 FQNEAQ (reference sequence). The ends were cut back, 4 bases at V and 1 base at J, with 11 bases in the middle. This CDR3 is 14 amino acids long. Since all of the isolated RNA was reverse transcribed, expressed TCRB transcripts were what got sequenced. This table comes from immunoSEQ multiplex PCR, and its TCRdb copy is limited to in-frame clones, with some not included. This sample carries around 430,000 clones, about 30% of them seen once, and the ten largest clones take around 0.065%. The rearrangement joins TRBV7-9 to TRBJ2-7, with D unresolved. The receptor comes from a man in his late teens or twenties in good health. The sample consisted of naive CD4+ T cells from blood. CDR3 sequence reads: CASSSRTGSYEQYF. Written as DNA, the CDR3 is TGTGCCAGCAGCTCACGGACGGGTTCCTACGAGCAGTACTTC.